Listed below are T cell receptor beta chains from one sample, sequenced in a study of vaccination effects on CD4 cells after COVID-19. Some clones are missing from TCRdb's copy, which holds only in-frame ones; the method was immunoSEQ multiplex PCR. The sample comprises 25,000 to 30,000 clones, 75% to 85% of which are singletons, and about 32% rests with the top ten. These TCRs' antigens remain unknown. The sequencing here drew on CD4+ T cells from PBMCs cultured with SARS-CoV-2 spike peptides, taken before COVID-19 vaccination. Receptor source: a human donor who received a COVID-19 vaccine. CDR3s include the opening cysteine and the closing phenylalanine or tryptophan. A D gene is named only where the DNA matches it firmly. Size is stated for part of the rows, as once, few or many counts, or as a class when the clone is expanded.

length	V	size	J	D	DNA	CDR3
13	TRBV29-1	-	TRBJ2-7	TRBD2	TGCAGCGTTAGGACTAGCGGGGGTTACGAGCAGTACTTC	CSVRTSGGYEQYF
14	TRBV7-8	-	TRBJ1-6	TRBD1	TGTGCCAGCAGCTGGGGACAGGGGGGATCACCCCTCCACTTT	CASSWGQGGSPLHF
12	TRBV7-7	-	TRBJ2-5	-	TGTGCTAGCAGCCCCTCGGGGAAAACCCAGTACTTC	CASSPSGKTQYF
17	TRBV21-1	-	TRBJ1-3	-	TGTGCCAGCAGCAAACGGTACAGGGGGCGCCCTGGAAACACCATATATTTT	CASSKRYRGRPGNTIYF
14	TRBV28	-	TRBJ1-2	TRBD1	TGTGCCAGCAGTATATGGACAGGGGGGTATGGCTACACCTTC	CASSIWTGGYGYTF
15	TRBV7-9	-	TRBJ1-4	-	TGTGCCAGCAGCATATCCGGGACACCTAACGAAAAACTGTTTTTT	CASSISGTPNEKLFF
15	TRBV5-5	once	TRBJ1-1	-	TGTGCCAGCAGCCCCAACGGACTCCCCACCTGGGCAGCTTTCTTT	CASSPNGLPTWAAFF
14	TRBV5-1	few	TRBJ1-4	-	TGCGCCAGCAGCCGGGGAGGGACTAATGAAAAACTGTTTTTT	CASSRGGTNEKLFF
18	TRBV18	-	TRBJ1-5	TRBD1	TGTGCCAGCTCACCTAACCTTGGACAGGGCGGGGCCGGTCAGCCCCAGCATTTT	CASSPNLGQGGAGQPQHF
15	TRBV5-1	-	TRBJ1-1	-	TGCGCCAGCAGCTTGCAAGTAGGGGGGAACACTGAAGCTTTCTTT	CASSLQVGGNTEAFF
15	TRBV4-1	few	TRBJ1-4	TRBD1	TGCGCCAGCAGCCAAACAGGGGCGGCTAATGAAAAACTGTTTTTT	CASSQTGAANEKLFF
16	TRBV6-2/TRBV6-3	-	TRBJ2-1	-	TGTGCCAGCAGTTACCCCCAGGGTGGGTCTGAGGGTGAGCAGTTCTTC	CASSYPQGGSEGEQFF
16	TRBV4-2	few	TRBJ2-6	-	TGTGCCAGCAGCCACGAAAGGGGCTCTGGGGCCAACGTCCTGACTTTC	CASSHERGSGANVLTF
13	TRBV14	once	TRBJ2-5	-	TGTGCCAGCAGCAATTATTTGGGAGAGACCCAGTACTTC	CASSNYLGETQYF
13	TRBV19	-	TRBJ2-5	-	TGTGCCAGTAGCTCAACCATTAGCAGCACCCAGTACTTC	CASSSTISSTQYF
14	TRBV29-1	-	TRBJ2-5	-	TGCAGCGTCCCACGGCGCAGGAAGGAAGAGACCCAGTACTTC	CSVPRRRKEETQYF
18	TRBV28	-	TRBJ2-6	TRBD2	TGTGCCAGCACCACTTTTAGCGGGCGCACCTCTGGGGCCAACGTCCTGACTTTC	CASTTFSGRTSGANVLTF
14	TRBV27	few	TRBJ2-1	TRBD2	TGTGCCAGCAGTTCGGGACTAGTACGCAATGAGCAGTTCTTC	CASSSGLVRNEQFF
15	TRBV7-2	-	TRBJ1-5	-	TGTGCCAGCAGCCCCGGCGGGGCTAGCAATCAGCCCCAGCATTTT	CASSPGGASNQPQHF
16	TRBV19	-	TRBJ2-3	TRBD2	TGTGCCAGTAGTCCTTTTGAGCGGGGCGGGACAGATACGCAGTATTTT	CASSPFERGGTDTQYF
16	TRBV5-1	-	TRBJ1-2	-	TGCGCCAGCAGCTTGGCCATAGGGCAGGGTAACTATGGCTACACCTTC	CASSLAIGQGNYGYTF
17	TRBV27	-	TRBJ1-4	-	TGTGCCAGCAGTTTATCCTATGCTAGTGGCCTGCGTGAAAAACTGTTTTTT	CASSLSYASGLREKLFF
14	TRBV6-6	few	TRBJ1-1	TRBD1	TGTGCCAGCAGTCCGGGACAGGGGGCGGTTGAAGCTTTCTTT	CASSPGQGAVEAFF
13	TRBV29-1	-	TRBJ1-1	TRBD1	TGCAGCGTTGGACAGGGGGCCTGGACTGAAGCTTTCTTT	CSVGQGAWTEAFF
17	TRBV7-9	-	TRBJ2-1	TRBD2	TGTGCCAGCAGCAAAACTTTCCGGACTAGCGTTTACAATGAGCAGTTCTTC	CASSKTFRTSVYNEQFF
18	TRBV7-9	-	TRBJ1-3	-	TGTGCCAGCAGCTCCCGGAATGGGGGTACGAGCTCTGGAAACACCATATATTTT	CASSSRNGGTSSGNTIYF